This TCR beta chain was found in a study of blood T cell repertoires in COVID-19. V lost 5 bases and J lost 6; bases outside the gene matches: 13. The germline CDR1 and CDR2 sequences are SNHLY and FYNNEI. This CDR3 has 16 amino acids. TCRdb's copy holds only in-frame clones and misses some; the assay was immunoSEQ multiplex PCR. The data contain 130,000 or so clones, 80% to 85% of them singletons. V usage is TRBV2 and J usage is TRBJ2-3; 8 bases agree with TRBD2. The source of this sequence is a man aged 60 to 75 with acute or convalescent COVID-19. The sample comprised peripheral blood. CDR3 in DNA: TGTGCCAGCAGTCCCGAAGCGGGAGCTAAGGGGGATACGCAGTATTTT. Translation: CASSPEAGAKGDTQYF.